Following are 27 T cell receptor beta chains from one sample sequenced in a study of monozygotic twins with inflammatory bowel disease. TCRdb reanalyzed the 5' RACE reads and collapses them to one entry per CDR3 protein, without DNA. The table for this sample gives 400,000 or so distinct CDR3 sequences. The sequenced material came from blood. Receptor source: a human donor with ulcerative colitis or Crohn's disease, or a healthy co-twin of an affected twin (not recorded which).

The gene calls are TRBV20-1 and TRBJ2-1; as DNA is missing, the TRBD1 call by TCRdb cannot be tested. The CDR3 has 15 amino acids. The germline gives CDR1 DFQATT, CDR2 SNEGSKA (reference sequence). CDR3 loop: CSARDRLAGVDEQFF.

The V and J genes are TRBV6-1 and TRBJ1-4; TCRdb's D call, TRBD1, is unchecked because there is no DNA. Germline V gives CDR1 MNHNS, CDR2 SASEGT. CDR3 length: 16 amino acids. CDR3 residues: CASSHGRDSPNEKLFF.

The chain couples TRBV9 to TRBJ1-2. The V gene's germline CDR1 is SGDLS and CDR2 YYNGEE. CDR3 size: 11 residues. This CDR3 is CASSAHYGYTF.

V gene TRBV7-9 combines with J gene TRBJ2-1. Germline CDR1 reads SEHNR; CDR2 reads FQNEAQ (reference sequence). CDR3 size: 13 residues. This CDR3 is CASSFSPYNEQFF.

The chain has TRBV29-1 and TRBJ1-1. This CDR3 contains 11 residues. CDR1 is SQVTM and CDR2 is ANQGSEA in the germline V gene. CDR3 loop: CSVDSNTEAFF.

The chain links TRBV11-2 to TRBJ2-7; as DNA is missing, the TRBD1 call by TCRdb cannot be tested. This CDR3 is 15 amino acids long. CDR1 is SGHAT and CDR2 is FQNNGV in the germline V gene. Here the CDR3 reads CASSSPRTGSYEQYF. Combining the CDR3 with reference TRBV11-2 and TRBJ2-7 gives the whole variable domain EAGVAQSPRYKIIEKRQSVAFWCNPISGHATLYWYQQILGQGPKLLIQFQNNGVVDDSQLPKDRFSAERLKGVDSTLKIQPAKLEDSAVYLCASSSPRTGSYEQYFGPGTRLTVT.

The rearrangement links TRBV3-1 to TRBJ1-1; TCRdb's assignment of TRBD1 cannot be checked, as there is no DNA. Germline assignment: CDR1 LGHDT and CDR2 YNNKEL (reference sequence). CDR3 length: 14 amino acids. CDR3 protein: CASSQGQGYTEAFF.

CDR3: CASSSQGPEYYNEQFF. The gene calls are TRBV7-9 and TRBJ2-1; TCRdb reports TRBD2, a call that lacks DNA to check it against. Germline V gene lookup returns CDR1 SEHNR and CDR2 FQNEAQ (reference sequence). The CDR3 has 16 residues.

The V call is TRBV6-4, the J call TRBJ1-1. Germline CDR1 is MRHNA and CDR2 is SNTAGT. The CDR3 covers 17 residues. CDR3: CASSHSGRGEMNTEAFF.

V is TRBV6-2 or TRBV6-3 and J is TRBJ1-2; lacking DNA, the TRBD1 call made by TCRdb goes unchecked. Germline V CDR1 and CDR2: MNHEY, SVGEGT. The CDR3 extends over 15 amino acids. The CDR3 region is CASRTYRDANYGYTF.

The rearrangement uses TRBV25-1 and TRBJ2-7. This CDR3 region has 14 residues. CDR1 MGHDK and CDR2 SYGVNS come from the germline V gene. CDR3 sequence reads: CASSDSQGRHEQYF.

The rearrangement uses TRBV12-3 or TRBV12-4 and TRBJ2-1; TCRdb reports TRBD2, a call that lacks DNA to check it against. This CDR3 is 16 amino acids long. CDR3 sequence: CASSTRLAGGPNEQFF.

CDR3 amino acids: CASSLEGARNSGANVLTF. The chain joins TRBV5-1 to TRBJ2-6; no DNA is available, so the TRBD1 call from TCRdb remains unchecked. Germline V gene lookup returns CDR1 SGHRS and CDR2 YFSETQ. The length of the CDR3 is 18 residues. The whole variable domain, remainder taken from reference TRBV5-1 and TRBJ2-6, is KAGVTQTPRYLIKTRGQQVTLSCSPISGHRSVSWYQQTPGQGLQFLFEYFSETQRNKGNFPGRFSGRQFSNSRSEMNVSTLELGDSALYLCASSLEGARNSGANVLTFGAGSRLTVL.

This chain links TRBV10-3 with TRBJ2-3; the TRBD2 assignment by TCRdb is unverifiable without DNA. Germline lookup yields CDR1 ENHRY and CDR2 SYGVKD. The CDR3 has 15 amino acids. CDR3 residues: CAIRSATPNTDTQYF.

This chain links TRBV12-3 or TRBV12-4 with TRBJ1-5; the D call from TCRdb, TRBD1, cannot be confirmed without DNA. The CDR3 totals 15 residues. The CDR3: CASSLEGVGDQPQHF.

The gene calls are TRBV5-1 and TRBJ1-1; TCRdb's assignment of TRBD1 cannot be checked, as there is no DNA. This CDR3 is built from 14 residues. CDR1 and CDR2 from the germline V gene are SGHRS and YFSETQ. This CDR3 is CASSQGTDNTEAFF.

This chain links TRBV5-8 with TRBJ2-2; checking the TCRdb D call of TRBD1 is not possible without DNA. This CDR3 has 14 residues. Germline CDR1 and CDR2: SGHTS and YDEGEE. CDR3 sequence: CASSLRPLAGELFF.

This chain's CDR3 is CASMAGSNQPQHF. The V call is TRBV6-6, the J call TRBJ1-5. The CDR3 has 13 residues. Germline V gene data show CDR1 as MNHNY and CDR2 as SVGAGI (reference sequence).

This sequence joins TRBV5-1 and TRBJ2-2; the TCRdb call, TRBD2, lacks DNA for checking. CDR1 is SGHRS, CDR2 YFSETQ, per germline. The CDR3 has 19 amino acids. CDR3 region: CASSLALAGAPSNTGELFF.

The chain couples TRBV10-3 to TRBJ2-7; absent DNA, TCRdb's TRBD2 call cannot be checked. Germline values: CDR1 ENHRY, CDR2 SYGVKD. The CDR3 runs 14 residues. The CDR3: CAISVGGYSYEQYF.

The J gene is TRBJ1-2, the V gene TRBV5-1; the TRBD1 assignment by TCRdb is unverifiable without DNA. Germline V CDR1 and CDR2: SGHRS, YFSETQ. The CDR3 has 14 residues. The chain's CDR3 is CASGAQGRNYGYTF.

The chain recombines TRBV11-3 with TRBJ1-1. The CDR3 covers 14 residues. Germline V gene data show CDR1 as SGHNT and CDR2 as YENEEA. The CDR3 loop reads CASSRDSEGTEAFF. Full variable domain (remainder filled in from reference TRBV11-3 and TRBJ1-1): EAGVVQSPRYKIIEKKQPVAFWCNPISGHNTLYWYLQNLGQGPELLIRYENEEAVDDSQLPKDRFSAERLKGVDSTLKIQPAELGDSAVYLCASSRDSEGTEAFFGQGTRLTVV.

The chain has TRBV4-3 and TRBJ2-5; absent DNA, TCRdb's TRBD1 call cannot be checked. This CDR3 is built from 17 residues. Germline V gene data show CDR1 as LGHNA and CDR2 as YSLEER. CDR3 loop: CASSQVFTGRGQETQYF.

The gene calls are TRBV6-2 or TRBV6-3 and TRBJ2-7; absent DNA, TCRdb's TRBD2 call cannot be checked. The CDR3 is made up of 15 amino acids. Germline V gene sequence: CDR1 MNHEY, CDR2 SVGEGT. The CDR3 spells CASSSGTSTLYEQYF.

This chain uses TRBV6-1 with TRBJ1-6; there is no DNA to check the TCRdb D call of TRBD1. This CDR3 comprises 15 residues. Germline V CDR1 and CDR2: MNHNS, SASEGT. CDR3 sequence reads: CASRGTAMLGSPLHF.

The V call is TRBV12-3 or TRBV12-4, the J call TRBJ1-2; the TCRdb call, TRBD1, lacks DNA for checking. This CDR3 has 12 amino acids. The CDR3 loop reads CASSGQNYGYTF.

The chain is built from TRBV5-6 and TRBJ1-2; the D call from TCRdb, TRBD1, cannot be confirmed without DNA. The CDR3 spans 14 residues. Germline V gene sequence: CDR1 SGHDT, CDR2 YYEEEE. CDR3 loop: CASSLTGPNYGYTF.